The present TCR beta chain was sequenced within a study of blood T cell repertoires in COVID-19. Across the whole study: The United States, Italy and Spain supplied acute and convalescent COVID-19 samples.

Methods used by the authors: Amplifying reference gene primers gave estimates of nucleated cell counts. This table comes from immunoSEQ multiplex PCR, and its TCRdb copy is limited to in-frame clones, with some not included. The D gene and trimming were derived from the DNA, and the V and J assignments and clone size from that table. In the table there are 250,000 to 300,000 clones, approximately 89% of which are singletons. The source material was peripheral blood. This receptor was obtained from an older woman with acute or convalescent COVID-19.

The CDR3 DNA reads as TGTGCCAGCAGCCAGGGACAGGGGAGCAATCAGCCCCAGCATTTT. This codes for CASSQGQGSNQPQHF. V gene TRBV7-2 combines with J gene TRBJ1-5; 10 bases align to TRBD1. Germline V gene lookup returns CDR1 SGHTA and CDR2 FQGNSA. This CDR3 has 15 amino acids. The trim removed 5 bases at V and 1 base at J, leaving 2 bases unmatched.